The source of this T cell receptor beta chain is a study of regulatory T cells in long-lasting Graves disease. Regarding the study as a whole: Not thyroid tissue but only peripheral blood was studied. Persistent disease preferred TRBV28, TRBJ1-2 and TRBJ2-5; new disease, TRBV20-1 and TRBJ2-1.

Building the TCR beta libraries relied on iRepertoire HTBI primers, and CDR3 regions underwent Arm-PCR. MiXCR, run by TCRdb on the multiplex PCR reads, gives a single entry per CDR3 protein. The sample has 300,000 to 350,000 distinct CDR3 sequences; roughly 21% are singletons. Many counts were recorded for this clonotype. Its antigen is unidentified. The CDR3 has 16 residues. V shed 5 bases, J shed 5 bases, and the junction held 11 bases outside the gene matches. Time point reported: persistent/refractory GD, antithyroid drugs over 5 years with positive TRAb. PBMC-derived RNA was used for the TCR library. Patients came through an endocrinology department, and that department was in Xi'an, China.

This sample comprised peripheral blood mononuclear cells (PBMCs), obtained when the disease was refractory, from a patient treated with antithyroid drugs. The gene calls are TRBV12-3 or TRBV12-4 and TRBJ1-5, with 8 bases matching TRBD1. This clonotype was sampled from a female donor with Graves disease. CDR3 residues: CASSNRQGTWHQPQHF. The CDR3 DNA reads TGTGCCAGCAGTAATCGACAGGGGACCTGGCATCAGCCCCAGCATTTT.